This T cell receptor (beta chain) originates from a study of cytomegalovirus exposure and HLA in healthy donors. Regarding the study as a whole: In a later analysis, HLA-associated TCR beta chains were more clonally expanded than equally common others. On later analysis, the bulk of CMV-associated TCR beta chains appeared to be HLA-restricted.

Comments on this clone: Antigen unknown.

Germline CDR1 reads SNHLY; CDR2 reads FYNNEI. V was shortened by 4 bases and J by 3 bases, with 13 bases between the two germline ends. This CDR3 contains 14 residues. Researchers ran the PCR with 60 Vbeta and 13 Jbeta primers. Method: immunoSEQ multiplex PCR; TCRdb's copy keeps in-frame clones and lacks some. The sample shows about 110,000 clones, 79% of them seen only once. This chain joins TRBV2 and TRBJ2-7; possibly TRBD1 for D (6 bases). This sequence originates from a woman aged 18 to 35 in good health and CMV-seropositive. Source material: PBMCs. The CDR3 coding sequence is TGTGCCAGCAGTGGTGGAGGACAGAACTACGAGCAGTACTTC. Translating gives CASSGGGQNYEQYF.